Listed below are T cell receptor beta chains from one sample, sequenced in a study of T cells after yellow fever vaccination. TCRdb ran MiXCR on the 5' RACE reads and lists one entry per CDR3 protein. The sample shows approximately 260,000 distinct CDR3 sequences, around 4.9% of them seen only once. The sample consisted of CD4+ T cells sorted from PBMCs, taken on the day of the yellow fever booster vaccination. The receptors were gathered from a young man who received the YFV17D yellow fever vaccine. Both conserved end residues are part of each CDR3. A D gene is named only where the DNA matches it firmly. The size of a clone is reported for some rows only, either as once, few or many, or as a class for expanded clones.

CDR3nt: TGTGCCAGCAAGGGGAGGACAGGGAGGTACGAGCAGTACTTC
CDR3aa: CASKGRTGRYEQYF
len: 14
abundance: -
d_gene: TRBD1
v_gene: TRBV2
j_gene: TRBJ2-7

CDR3nt: TGTGCCAGCAGTCTTAGGACGGGGTCGGGGTACAATGAGCAGTTCTTC
CDR3aa: CASSLRTGSGYNEQFF
len: 16
abundance: many
d_gene: -
v_gene: TRBV12-3/TRBV12-4
j_gene: TRBJ2-1

CDR3nt: TGTGCCAGCAGCCCCAGGGGCTCGGACTCTACGCAGTATTTT
CDR3aa: CASSPRGSDSTQYF
len: 14
abundance: -
d_gene: -
v_gene: TRBV7-2
j_gene: TRBJ2-3

CDR3nt: TGTGCCAGCAGCTTAGTGGGCGCCGGTGCCCAGTACTTC
CDR3aa: CASSLVGAGAQYF
len: 13
abundance: few
d_gene: -
v_gene: TRBV7-2
j_gene: TRBJ2-5

CDR3nt: TGCAGCGGAAGGGGCGGCTGGGGTATGAACACTGAAGCTTTCTTT
CDR3aa: CSGRGGWGMNTEAFF
len: 15
abundance: many
d_gene: -
v_gene: TRBV29-1
j_gene: TRBJ1-1

CDR3nt: TGCGCCAGCAGCACAGAACCGAACACCGGGGAGCTGTTTTTT
CDR3aa: CASSTEPNTGELFF
len: 14
abundance: few
d_gene: -
v_gene: TRBV5-1
j_gene: TRBJ2-2

CDR3nt: TGTGCCAGCAGCTTGGGGGGCGGCGGAGGGGCCAAGGTAGCAGATACGCAGTATTTT
CDR3aa: CASSLGGGGGAKVADTQYF
len: 19
abundance: few
d_gene: -
v_gene: TRBV5-4
j_gene: TRBJ2-3

CDR3nt: TGTGCCAGCAACCCCGCAGGGAGGTTAGAGACCCAGTACTTC
CDR3aa: CASNPAGRLETQYF
len: 14
abundance: few
d_gene: -
v_gene: TRBV27
j_gene: TRBJ2-5

CDR3nt: TGCGCCAGCAGCTCCCAGGCTAGCTCCTACGAGCAGTACTTC
CDR3aa: CASSSQASSYEQYF
len: 14
abundance: -
d_gene: -
v_gene: TRBV5-1
j_gene: TRBJ2-7

CDR3nt: TGTGCCAGCTCACCAAGGGCGCGCAGTGGGGGCCTCTACAATGAGCAGTTCTTC
CDR3aa: CASSPRARSGGLYNEQFF
len: 18
abundance: -
d_gene: -
v_gene: TRBV18
j_gene: TRBJ2-1

CDR3nt: TGCGCCAGCAGCTTGGGCCAACGTAGTTTCAACGTGTACAATGAGCAGTTCTTC
CDR3aa: CASSLGQRSFNVYNEQFF
len: 18
abundance: many
d_gene: -
v_gene: TRBV5-1
j_gene: TRBJ2-1

CDR3nt: TGCAGCGTTGAACTCGCAGGTAGAGTCTATGGCTACACCTTC
CDR3aa: CSVELAGRVYGYTF
len: 14
abundance: -
d_gene: -
v_gene: TRBV29-1
j_gene: TRBJ1-2

CDR3nt: TGCAGTGCTATTGACGGGAAGCGGGAAGAAGCTTTCTTT
CDR3aa: CSAIDGKREEAFF
len: 13
abundance: few
d_gene: -
v_gene: TRBV20-1
j_gene: TRBJ1-1

CDR3nt: TGTGCCAGCAGCGTTGATGCGTTAGGGGAGCAGTACTTC
CDR3aa: CASSVDALGEQYF
len: 13
abundance: many
d_gene: -
v_gene: TRBV9
j_gene: TRBJ2-7

CDR3nt: TGCGCCAGCAGCCAAGGATCCTCACGGGGGCAAGAGACCCAGTACTTC
CDR3aa: CASSQGSSRGQETQYF
len: 16
abundance: -
d_gene: -
v_gene: TRBV4-3
j_gene: TRBJ2-5

CDR3nt: TGTGCCAGCAGTTTTCATAGGCGGTCCTGGACGGGCTACACCTTC
CDR3aa: CASSFHRRSWTGYTF
len: 15
abundance: few
d_gene: -
v_gene: TRBV12-3/TRBV12-4
j_gene: TRBJ1-2

CDR3nt: TGTGCCACCAGCAGAGCTCCAGAAGGGAACCTCCAGTACTTC
CDR3aa: CATSRAPEGNLQYF
len: 14
abundance: few
d_gene: -
v_gene: TRBV15
j_gene: TRBJ2-5

CDR3nt: TGTGCCAGCAGCCGGGAGGGGAGAACTGAAGCTTTCTTT
CDR3aa: CASSREGRTEAFF
len: 13
abundance: few
d_gene: -
v_gene: TRBV7-9
j_gene: TRBJ1-1

CDR3nt: TGCGCCAGCAGCTCCCTCCCAGGGACAGATACGCAGTATTTT
CDR3aa: CASSSLPGTDTQYF
len: 14
abundance: -
d_gene: -
v_gene: TRBV5-1
j_gene: TRBJ2-3

CDR3nt: TGCAGTGCTAGAGCCGGGGGGGCCGGAGAGACCCAGTACTTC
CDR3aa: CSARAGGAGETQYF
len: 14
abundance: few
d_gene: TRBD2
v_gene: TRBV20-1
j_gene: TRBJ2-5

CDR3nt: TGCGCCAGCAGCCAAGAACGAAACAGGGACGGGGCCAACGTCCTGACTTTC
CDR3aa: CASSQERNRDGANVLTF
len: 17
abundance: few
d_gene: -
v_gene: TRBV4-1
j_gene: TRBJ2-6

CDR3nt: TGTGCCAGCGCTCTTTGGGCCGGGAGCGCAGATACGCAGTATTTT
CDR3aa: CASALWAGSADTQYF
len: 15
abundance: -
d_gene: -
v_gene: TRBV12-3/TRBV12-4
j_gene: TRBJ2-3

CDR3nt: TGTGCCAGCAGTCCGTTTTTGGATACGCAGTATTTT
CDR3aa: CASSPFLDTQYF
len: 12
abundance: -
d_gene: -
v_gene: TRBV12-3/TRBV12-4
j_gene: TRBJ2-3

CDR3nt: TGCGCCAGCAGCTTGGTGGTAGCGGGGGGCAAAAACATTCAGTACTTC
CDR3aa: CASSLVVAGGKNIQYF
len: 16
abundance: many
d_gene: TRBD2
v_gene: TRBV5-1
j_gene: TRBJ2-4

CDR3nt: TGTGCCAGCAGGCCTTCGTCTGGCGGATGGGAAGAGACCCAGTACTTC
CDR3aa: CASRPSSGGWEETQYF
len: 16
abundance: few
d_gene: -
v_gene: TRBV12-3/TRBV12-4
j_gene: TRBJ2-5

CDR3nt: TGTGCCAGCAGGGAGGCTCGGAGAAATGAGCAGTTCTTC
CDR3aa: CASREARRNEQFF
len: 13
abundance: -
d_gene: -
v_gene: TRBV6-2/TRBV6-3
j_gene: TRBJ2-1

CDR3nt: TGTGCCATCAGACGGACAGGGGAAGTGTACTATGGCTACACCTTC
CDR3aa: CAIRRTGEVYYGYTF
len: 15
abundance: -
d_gene: TRBD1
v_gene: TRBV10-3
j_gene: TRBJ1-2

CDR3nt: TGCGCCAGCAGACGACCCGCGGGGGGCACTGAAGCTTTCTTT
CDR3aa: CASRRPAGGTEAFF
len: 14
abundance: -
d_gene: -
v_gene: TRBV5-1
j_gene: TRBJ1-1

CDR3nt: TGTGCCAGCAGCACTCAGCTTTCTGGGGCCAACGTCCTGACTTTC
CDR3aa: CASSTQLSGANVLTF
len: 15
abundance: -
d_gene: -
v_gene: TRBV28
j_gene: TRBJ2-6

CDR3nt: TGTGCCAGCTCACGGCGGGGTTTGACCGGGGAGCTGTTTTTT
CDR3aa: CASSRRGLTGELFF
len: 14
abundance: -
d_gene: -
v_gene: TRBV18
j_gene: TRBJ2-2